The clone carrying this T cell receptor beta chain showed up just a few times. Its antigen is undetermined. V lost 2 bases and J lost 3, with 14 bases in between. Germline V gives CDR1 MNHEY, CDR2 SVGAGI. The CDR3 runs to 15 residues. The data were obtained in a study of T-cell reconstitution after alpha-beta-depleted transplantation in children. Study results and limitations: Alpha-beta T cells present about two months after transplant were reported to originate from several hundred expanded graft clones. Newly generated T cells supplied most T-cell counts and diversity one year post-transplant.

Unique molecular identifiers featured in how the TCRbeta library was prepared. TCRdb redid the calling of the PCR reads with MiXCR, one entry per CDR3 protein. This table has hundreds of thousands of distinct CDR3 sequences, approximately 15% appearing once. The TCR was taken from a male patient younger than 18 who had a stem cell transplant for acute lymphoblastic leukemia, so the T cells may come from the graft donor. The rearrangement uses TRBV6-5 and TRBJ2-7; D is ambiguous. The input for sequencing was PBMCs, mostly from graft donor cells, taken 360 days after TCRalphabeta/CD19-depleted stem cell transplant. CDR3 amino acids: CASSYAQEAYYEQYF. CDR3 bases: TGTGCCAGCAGTTACGCTCAGGAAGCCTACTACGAGCAGTACTTC.